Detailed here is one T cell receptor beta chain. No antigen is known for it. The sample comes from a study of OX40 agonist ivuxolimab in advanced cancers. Study background: Every 2 weeks, patients received ivuxolimab intravenously, dosed at 0.01 to 10 mg/kg. Recorded diagnoses for dose-escalation patients were hepatocellular carcinoma, melanoma, renal cell or head and neck cancer.

The protocol was immunoSEQ multiplex PCR, while the TCRdb copy is restricted to in-frame clones and leaves out a portion. The table includes about 6,500 clones, nearly 70% detected once. General study findings and limits: The CD4+ and CD8+ T cells in the blood had expanded clonally by week 6 at 0.1 to 3.0 mg/kg. Part of the nonresponder group also had normalized T-cell clonal expansion that was low.

The clonotype comes from an adult with an advanced solid tumor such as melanoma, head and neck, liver or kidney cancer. The sequencing here drew on CD4+ or CD8+ T cells sorted from blood, taken in a trial of the OX40 agonist ivuxolimab.

The CDR3 loop reads CASCGGAGLSSYEQYF. The CDR3 coding sequence is TGTGCCAGTTGCGGGGGAGCCGGCCTAAGCTCCTACGAGCAGTACTTC. The chain combines TRBV28 with TRBJ2-7; 7 bases agree with TRBD2. The trim removed 9 bases at V and 0 bases at J, leaving 14 bases unmatched. CDR3 size: 16 residues. Germline V gene sequence: CDR1 MDHEN, CDR2 SYDVKM.